Listed below are T cell receptor beta chains from one sample, sequenced in a study of blood T cell repertoires in COVID-19. TCRdb's table, derived via immunoSEQ multiplex PCR, lists solely in-frame clones and lacks some. The table has about 62,000 clones, roughly nine tenths seen once. The sequenced sample consisted of peripheral blood. The source of these receptors is a woman aged 60-75 years with COVID-19, enrolled during active disease. Each CDR3 is given with its conserved first and last residue. Fields, in order: V gene, J gene, CDR3 protein.

>TRBV15|TRBJ1-1
CATSRTGQAEAFF
>TRBV25-1|TRBJ2-2
CASKDRGTGELFF
>TRBV7-6|TRBJ1-6
CASSGQTGDSSSPLHF
>TRBV5-1|TRBJ2-7
CASSLGGSTYEQYF
>TRBV4-1|TRBJ1-1
CASSHLTANTEAFF
>TRBV11-1|TRBJ1-2
CASSLDRVIDGYTF
>TRBV19|TRBJ1-5
CASSIATLSINQPQHF
>TRBV5-1|TRBJ2-2
CASSLVLAGDKDGELFF
>TRBV10-3|TRBJ1-1
CAISDTGYTEAFF
>TRBV24-1|TRBJ2-1
CATGANNEQFF
>TRBV28|TRBJ1-5
CASMERNRGLVISNQPQHF
>TRBV6-2/TRBV6-3|TRBJ1-2
CASSRTYGYTF
>TRBV7-8|TRBJ1-1
CASSHEPRAALNTEAFF
>TRBV2|TRBJ2-1
CASRLLAGGYNEQFF
>TRBV19|TRBJ1-5
CASRRQGPGDQPQHF
>TRBV5-4|TRBJ2-1
CASSTLSGRGENEQFF
>TRBV7-2|TRBJ2-5
CASSSLAGGPETQYF
>TRBV7-9|TRBJ2-5
CASRPTGGGETQYF
>TRBV19|TRBJ2-5
CASTGGQGREETQYF
>TRBV29-1|TRBJ1-1
CSGTGQGTEAFF
>TRBV28|TRBJ1-6
CASSWQSSYNSPLHF
>TRBV6-2/TRBV6-3|TRBJ2-3
CASSYPTGRDTQYF
>TRBV30|TRBJ1-6
CAWSEGHFQGGRDSPLHF
>TRBV5-1|TRBJ2-7
CASSLELAGDEQYF
>TRBV5-1|TRBJ1-2
CASSDAGLYYGYTF
>TRBV5-4|TRBJ2-7
CASTMGVSTYEQYF
>TRBV2|TRBJ2-7
CASSEAVAYEQYF
>TRBV30|TRBJ1-1
CAWSNFPGGNTEAFF
>TRBV10-3|TRBJ1-4
CATVRSLENEKLFF
>TRBV7-3|TRBJ2-1
CASSPLRGGYNEQFF
>TRBV19|TRBJ1-2
CATGRNTF
>TRBV6-4|TRBJ2-7
CASSDSSSGIRYF
>TRBV9|TRBJ2-7
CASSAGPGGGSYEQYF
>TRBV4-1|TRBJ2-3
CASSPLNSGSTDTQYF
>TRBV10-3|TRBJ1-1
CAIRQGSTEAFF
>TRBV11-2|TRBJ1-6
CASTPGTGGSPLHF
>TRBV18|TRBJ2-7
CASSPSQAGVDEQYF
>TRBV5-1|TRBJ1-4
CASSPTASATNEKLFF
>TRBV10-3|TRBJ1-4
CAISDRDRGQAKLFF
>TRBV24-1|TRBJ1-2
CANTGDWGGYTF
>TRBV6-1|TRBJ1-1
CASSEVWTGVTEAFF
>TRBV5-1|TRBJ2-1
CASSLTGNYNEQFF
>TRBV11-1|TRBJ2-6
CASTQGDVGANVLTF
>TRBV27|TRBJ2-3
CASSLFPGTGGLDTQYF
>TRBV5-4|TRBJ1-4
CASSLARGTNEKLFF
>TRBV28|TRBJ2-7
CASSYRGPREQYF
>TRBV19|TRBJ1-1
CASARGGGTEAFF
>TRBV30|TRBJ2-7
CAWNREYEQYF
>TRBV7-8|TRBJ2-2
CASSLQGSDTGELFF
>TRBV3-1/TRBV3-2|TRBJ2-3
CATGGLFLDTQYF
>TRBV6-5|TRBJ2-2
CASSRGGNTGELFF
>TRBV27|TRBJ2-7
CASSLTSGRAYEQYF
>TRBV5-4|TRBJ1-2
CASSPGGVWYGYTF
>TRBV28|TRBJ1-1
CASSLWGRESVGAFF
>TRBV24-1|TRBJ2-3
CATSDPGPSGTSDTQYF
>TRBV2|TRBJ2-7
CASSLAALLYEQYF
>TRBV28|TRBJ2-3
CASSFDSGRNTQYF
>TRBV6-5|TRBJ1-1
CASGLSRRRTNTEAFF
>TRBV7-9|TRBJ2-1
CASTRGGGNEQFF
>TRBV20-1|TRBJ2-7
CSASPGATYEQYF